The clone carrying this T cell receptor beta chain was observed a few times. The antigen remains unidentified. V lost 3 bases, J lost 4 bases, and 4 bases stayed unmatched. Germline CDR1 and CDR2: KGHSH and LQKENI. The CDR3 sequence is 14 residues long. The data belong to a study of beta chain features in type 1 diabetes. Notes on the study in general: PCR might favor shorter templates, but any such skew would affect patients and controls equally. Researchers report that Type 1 diabetes patients had moderately but significantly shorter TCRB CDR3s across all four CD4+ subsets.

The entirety of the isolated RNA underwent reverse transcription, so expressed TCRB transcripts were sequenced. The data were produced by immunoSEQ multiplex PCR, yet TCRdb's version contains in-frame clones alone and is incomplete. This sample has about 710,000 clones, with more than 12% found just once. The sequence was obtained from a man between 18 and 35 years old with type 1 diabetes. Specimen: naive CD4+ T cells from blood. This chain connects TRBV18 to TRBJ2-3, with 7 bases matching TRBD2. CDR3 loop: CASSPRGFADTQYF. CDR3 DNA sequence: TGTGCCAGCTCACCGCGGGGGTTCGCAGATACGCAGTATTTT.